This T cell receptor (beta chain) comes out of a study of blood T cell repertoires in COVID-19. Study as a whole: The analysed material was cDNA or gDNA that came from T cells, B-cell-depleted T cells, or PBMCs.

Germline-derived CDR1 and CDR2 are SGHRS and YFSETQ. CDR3 length equals 16 residues. V dropped 7 bases and J dropped 2 bases, with 20 bases sitting between them. Seattle researchers signed up patients amid active infection and tracked them longitudinally. Original processing methods: Scientists estimated how many nucleated cells there were by amplifying reference gene primers. The protocol was immunoSEQ multiplex PCR, while the TCRdb copy is restricted to in-frame clones and leaves out a portion. The V and J calls and clone size come from that table; D and trimming were worked out from the DNA. The sample lists some 56,000 clones; about 88% were seen once.

Sequencing was done on a sample of peripheral blood. The V call is TRBV5-1, the J call TRBJ2-3; D may be TRBD1 (6 bases). This clonotype originated in a woman aged 55-70 years with COVID-19, enrolled during active disease. The CDR3, as DNA: TGCGCCAGCGGGGGATCGGACAGAGAGCACACAGATACGCAGTATTTT. Translating gives CASGGSDREHTDTQYF.